The 20 T cell receptor beta chains given below trace back to one sample, sequenced in a study of blood T cell repertoires in COVID-19. The data were produced by immunoSEQ multiplex PCR, yet TCRdb's version contains in-frame clones alone and is incomplete. The sample has about 40,000 clones; roughly 90% are singletons. The source material was peripheral blood. The receptor set was obtained from a man aged 50 to 59 with active COVID-19.

The V and J genes are TRBV7-3 and TRBJ2-1; perhaps TRBD2 as D (6 bases). This CDR3 comprises 15 residues. V was clipped by 1 base and J by 10 bases, with 17 bases between them. Germline CDR1 reads SGHTA; CDR2 reads FQGTGA. The CDR3 loop is CASSLRMRGVDEQFF. The CDR3, as DNA: TGTGCCAGCAGCTTAAGAATGCGGGGAGTGGACGAGCAGTTCTTC.

The genes are TRBV28 and TRBJ2-7; 15 nucleotides agree with TRBD2. V was pared by 5 bases and J by 5 bases, with 4 bases of the junction left unmatched. CDR3 length equals 15 residues. The germline gives CDR1 MDHEN, CDR2 SYDVKM. The CDR3 sequence: CASSRTSGRGNEQYF. CDR3 DNA sequence: TGTGCCAGCAGTCGGACTAGCGGGAGGGGCAACGAGCAGTACTTC.

The CDR3 here is CASRTPPNTEAFF. For the CDR3, the DNA is TGTGCCAGCAGGACACCCCCGAACACTGAAGCTTTCTTT. The chain has TRBV12-3 or TRBV12-4 and TRBJ1-1; D is ambiguous. The CDR3 sequence is 13 residues long. The V and J ends lost 6 bases and 1 base respectively, with 9 bases between them.

J is TRBJ2-3 and V is TRBV19, with 10 bases matching TRBD2. Germline V lookup: CDR1 LNHDA, CDR2 SQIVND (reference sequence). V shed 5 bases, J shed 5 bases, and the junction held 7 bases outside the gene matches. This CDR3 spans 15 amino acids. Written as DNA, the CDR3 is TGTGCCAGTAGTGAAAGCGGGAGGGATAGAGATACGCAGTATTTT. Protein sequence: CASSESGRDRDTQYF. The full variable domain, with the rest looked up from reference TRBV19 and TRBJ2-3, is DGGITQSPKYLFRKEGQNVTLSCEQNLNHDAMYWYRQDPGQGLRLIYYSQIVNDFQKGDIAEGYSVSREKKESFPLTVTSAQKNPTAFYLCASSESGRDRDTQYFGPGTRLTVL.

The V and J genes are TRBV7-9 and TRBJ2-3; D may be TRBD2 (6 bases). This CDR3 has 15 amino acids. CDR1 is SEHNR and CDR2 is FQNEAQ in the germline V gene (reference sequence). The ends were cut back, 7 bases at V and 5 bases at J, with 19 bases in the middle. CDR3 amino acids: CASNPYGSVGDTQYF. The CDR3 bases are TGTGCCAGCAATCCTTACGGGAGCGTGGGAGATACGCAGTATTTT.

The chain uses TRBV7-3 and TRBJ2-6, with D possibly TRBD1 on 7 matching bases. The germline V and J ends were trimmed by 6 bases and 1 base, with 13 bases remaining between them. The CDR3 runs 16 residues. CDR1 and CDR2 (germline): SGHTA, FQGTGA. The CDR3 loop reads CASSPTGTSGANVLTF. The DNA of the CDR3 is TGTGCCAGCAGTCCGACAGGGACTTCTGGGGCCAACGTCCTGACTTTC.

For the CDR3, the DNA is TGTGCCAGCAGCAGATTTTTTTCGGGACAGGGGGGCTACGAGCAGTACTTC. As protein: CASSRFFSGQGGYEQYF. V gene TRBV21-1 combines with J gene TRBJ2-7; the D call in the table, TRBD1, was not verified against the DNA. TRBV21-1 is termed a pseudogene. The CDR3 length is 17 residues.

This chain links TRBV28 with TRBJ1-1; 9 nucleotides match TRBD1. V lost 4 bases and J lost 3; bases outside the gene matches: 6. Germline CDR1 and CDR2: MDHEN and SYDVKM. This CDR3 spans 15 amino acids. The CDR3 nucleotides are TGTGCCAGCAGTTCCCACAGGGGGCGGGACACTGAAGCTTTCTTT. Translating gives CASSSHRGRDTEAFF.

The chain carries TRBV12-3 or TRBV12-4 and TRBJ1-5; no clear D gene. The CDR3 spans 12 residues. Trimming removed 4 bases at V and 12 bases at J, with 13 bases between. CDR3 nucleotide sequence: TGTGCCAGCAGTTCGACTTACAATAACCAGCATTTT. Its translation: CASSSTYNNQHF.

This clone has just one count. This chain links TRBV29-1 with TRBJ2-7; TRBD1 is a possible D gene (5 bases). Germline V lookup: CDR1 SQVTM, CDR2 ANQGSEA. Trimming pared 1 base from V and 3 bases from J, leaving 7 bases between. The CDR3 is made up of 12 amino acids. The CDR3 DNA follows: TGCAGCGTTGAAGGCCAGGGCTACGAGCAGTACTTC. Translating it yields CSVEGQGYEQYF.

This clone was recorded once. The rearrangement joins TRBV4-2 to TRBJ2-7; 11 bases align to TRBD2. Germline V gene sequence: CDR1 LGHNA, CDR2 YNFKEQ. The V gene end was trimmed by 0 bases and the J gene end by 2 bases; junction bases not matched to a gene: 9. The length of the CDR3 is 18 residues. This CDR3 is CASSQEGPLAGGPYEQYF. The CDR3 DNA follows: TGTGCCAGCAGCCAAGAAGGGCCCTTAGCGGGAGGGCCCTACGAGCAGTACTTC.

In this sample, this clone turned up once. The chain recombines TRBV7-9 with TRBJ2-7, with D maybe TRBD1 (5 bases). The CDR3 loop spans 15 amino acids. The V end lost 1 base, the J end lost 4 bases, and 14 bases lay between the germline ends. Germline V lookup: CDR1 SEHNR, CDR2 FQNEAQ (reference sequence). CDR3 protein: CASSLEGLGAYEQYF. The DNA for the CDR3 is TGTGCCAGCAGCTTAGAAGGGTTAGGGGCTTACGAGCAGTACTTC.

This clone is judged medium-sized. This rearrangement joins TRBV15 to TRBJ2-3, with 9 positions matching TRBD2. The trim removed 1 base at V and 6 bases at J, leaving 8 bases unmatched. Germline V gives CDR1 LNHNV, CDR2 YYDKDF (reference sequence). This CDR3 is built from 16 residues. The CDR3 here is CATSRGLLAGEDTQYF. The DNA of the CDR3 is TGTGCCACCAGCAGAGGCCTTTTAGCGGGAGAGGATACGCAGTATTTT.

This clone has only one observation. V gene TRBV4-3 combines with J gene TRBJ1-1, with D unclear. Trimming pared 0 bases from V and 3 bases from J, leaving 5 bases between. CDR1 and CDR2 from the germline V gene are LGHNA and YSLEER. This CDR3 is built from 13 residues. CDR3 residues: CASSQDKYTEAFF. CDR3 DNA sequence: TGCGCCAGCAGCCAAGACAAATACACTGAAGCTTTCTTT.

The genes are TRBV28 and TRBJ2-7; 8 nucleotides line up with TRBD2. CDR1 MDHEN and CDR2 SYDVKM come from the germline V gene. This CDR3 is 17 amino acids long. The V segment lost 4 bases and the J segment 1 base; nucleotides outside the gene matches: 12. CDR3 nucleotides: TGTGCCAGCAGTTCCCTATTCGAGAGCGGGGGTTCCTACGAGCAGTACTTC. Translation: CASSSLFESGGSYEQYF.

This clone was observed once. The gene calls are TRBV11-2 and TRBJ1-1, with a tentative D call TRBD1 (5 bases). This CDR3 region has 14 residues. Germline lookup yields CDR1 SGHAT and CDR2 FQNNGV. With 3 bases removed from V and 0 bases from J, the gap between germline ends came to 8 bases. CDR3 amino acids: CASSFDSMNTEAFF. The DNA of the CDR3 is TGTGCCAGCAGCTTCGACAGCATGAACACTGAAGCTTTCTTT. Based on the CDR3 plus reference TRBV11-2 and TRBJ1-1, the full variable domain is EAGVAQSPRYKIIEKRQSVAFWCNPISGHATLYWYQQILGQGPKLLIQFQNNGVVDDSQLPKDRFSAERLKGVDSTLKIQPAKLEDSAVYLCASSFDSMNTEAFFGQGTRLTVV.

The V gene is TRBV27, the J gene TRBJ2-1; TRBD2 might be the D (5 bases). The germline V gene encodes CDR1 MNHEY and CDR2 SMNVEV (reference sequence). The CDR3 extends over 14 amino acids. The V gene lost 6 bases and the J gene lost 4 bases, with 13 bases spanning the gap. This chain's CDR3 is CASRRTGDYNEQFF. CDR3 in DNA: TGTGCCAGCAGACGAACCGGGGATTACAATGAGCAGTTCTTC.

The CDR3 sequence: CASSQVGGSPYNEQFF. DNA for the CDR3: TGCGCCAGCAGCCAAGTAGGCGGGAGCCCCTACAATGAGCAGTTCTTC. The rearrangement joins TRBV4-3 to TRBJ2-1; 7 bases match TRBD2. J gave up 2 bases and V 1 base, and 5 bases lay outside the gene matches. The CDR3 is 16 residues long. Per the germline V gene, CDR1 is LGHNA and CDR2 is YSLEER.

The chain uses TRBV7-2 and TRBJ2-2; D remains unclear. The germline V and J ends were trimmed by 7 bases and 7 bases, with 13 bases remaining between them. CDR3 length: 13 residues. Per germline, CDR1 SGHTA and CDR2 FQGNSA. The CDR3 DNA reads as TGTGCCAGCACCCCCGTAATCGGCGGGGAGCTGTTTTTT. It codes for CASTPVIGGELFF.

V usage is TRBV9 and J usage is TRBJ2-2; possibly TRBD2 for D (5 bases). The CDR3 is made up of 16 amino acids. V lost 4 bases and J 5 bases, leaving 18 bases between the germline ends. Germline V CDR1 and CDR2: SGDLS, YYNGEE. The CDR3: CASSSRPTGVTGELFF. The CDR3 DNA reads TGTGCCAGCAGCAGCCGGCCCACCGGGGTGACCGGGGAGCTGTTTTTT. Looking up the rest from reference TRBV9 and TRBJ2-2 gives the full variable domain: DSGVTQTPKHLITATGQRVTLRCSPRSGDLSVYWYQQSLDQGLQFLIQYYNGEERAKGNILERFSAQQFPDLHSELNLSSLELGDSALYFCASSSRPTGVTGELFFGEGSRLTVL.